A single TCR beta chain is shown here with its context. This entry belongs to a study of PD-L1 blockade in urothelial cancer. V lost 7 bases, J lost 2 bases, and 6 bases stayed unmatched. The germline V gene has CDR1 SGHVS and CDR2 FNYEAQ. CDR3 length equals 15 residues. The table came from immunoSEQ multiplex PCR; TCRdb's copy has only in-frame clones and leaves some out. The sample contains about 84,000 clones, roughly nine tenths of which appear only once. This sample comprised PBMCs, obtained around atezolizumab (anti-PD-L1) treatment. V usage is TRBV7-6 and J usage is TRBJ2-2; 8 bases are a match to TRBD2. This clonotype was obtained from a man between 60 and 70 years old with urothelial cancer. The CDR3 region is CASNRGGINTGELFF. CDR3 nucleotide sequence: TGTGCCAGCAACCGGGGGGGGATCAACACCGGGGAGCTGTTTTTT.